One and the same sample provided the 8 T cell receptor beta chains below, sequenced in a study of CD8 T cells in Susac syndrome (dated by TCRdb to the late 2010s). Receptor libraries were prepared by the immunoSEQ multiplex PCR assay. RNA was extracted using the RNeasy kit, and roughly 0.45 to 1 ug of the RNA was reverse transcribed with random hexamers. The public reads were reanalyzed by TCRdb: fastp trimming at Q25, MiXCR alignment, in-frame beta chains only. Identical CDR3 proteins give one entry, which carries the most common genes and DNA. Counted in this sample were about 200,000 distinct CDR3 sequences; 90% to 95% of them appeared once. The ten largest make up around 0.085% of the sample. Sequencing was carried out using CD4+ T cells from PBMCs. Receptors originate from a human donor with multiple sclerosis.

The J gene is TRBJ1-2, the V gene TRBV27; 8 bases align to TRBD1. V dropped 0 bases and J dropped 5; count of bases not matched to a gene: 8. The CDR3 covers 16 residues. Germline lookup yields CDR1 MNHEY and CDR2 SMNVEV (reference sequence). The CDR3 reads CASSLSAGGLPYGYTF. The CDR3 DNA is TGTGCCAGCAGTTTATCCGCAGGGGGCCTCCCTTATGGCTACACCTTC.

The CDR3 DNA is TGTGCCAGCAGTGTGGACGGGTATCAGCCCCAGCATTTT. Encoded protein: CASSVDGYQPQHF. The V gene is TRBV2, the J gene TRBJ1-5; D is ambiguous. This CDR3 is built from 13 residues. Trimming removed 4 bases from V and 5 bases from J, with 9 bases in between. CDR1 is SNHLY and CDR2 is FYNNEI in the germline V gene.

The chain links TRBV19 to TRBJ2-3; 7 bases agree with TRBD2. The CDR3 is made up of 14 amino acids. J was trimmed by 4 bases and V by 6 bases; bases with no gene match: 7. Germline CDR1 reads LNHDA; CDR2 reads SQIVND (reference sequence). As DNA, the CDR3 is TGTGCCAGTAGCCGGCGGGAGCAGGCAGATACGCAGTATTTT. It encodes CASSRREQADTQYF.

The CDR3 coding sequence is TGCGCCAGCAGTCAACCGGGTCCTAGGGACTGCCTAGCAAGCAATCAGCCCCAGCATTTT. It translates to CASSQPGPRDCLASNQPQHF. The rearrangement uses TRBV23-1 and TRBJ1-5; D is possibly TRBD1 (5 bases). TRBV23-1 is an ORF; its function is uncertain. V lost 2 bases to trimming and J lost 1 base, with 24 bases between them. The CDR3 runs to 20 residues.

This chain uses TRBV5-6 with TRBJ1-2; a possible D gene is TRBD1 (6 bases). The germline CDR1 and CDR2 sequences are SGHDT and YYEEEE. V lost 1 base, J lost 5 bases, and 12 bases lay in between. CDR3 length: 14 residues. The CDR3 is CASSLLQGPYGYTF. The CDR3 region has the DNA TGTGCCAGCAGCTTGTTACAGGGCCCATATGGCTACACCTTC.

This clonotype was seen only a few times. The gene calls are TRBV27 and TRBJ1-6; D gene ambiguous. The CDR3 is made up of 12 amino acids. The germline V gene has CDR1 MNHEY and CDR2 SMNVEV (reference sequence). The ends were cut back, 3 bases at V and 10 bases at J, with 7 bases in the middle. The CDR3 DNA follows: TGTGCCAGCAGTTTGGCAGGATCACCCCTCCACTTT. Its translation is CASSLAGSPLHF.

The chain uses TRBV20-1 and TRBJ2-5; D is unclear. Germline V gene sequence: CDR1 DFQATT, CDR2 SNEGSKA (reference sequence). The CDR3 runs 11 residues. V was cut by 3 bases and J by 5 bases, with 7 bases left in between. The CDR3 loop reads CSASIGETQYF. Here the CDR3 DNA reads TGCAGTGCTAGTATAGGGGAGACCCAGTACTTC.

CDR3 DNA sequence: TGCAGTGCCCCTGAGGCTAGCTCAAGCATGGATGATACGCAGTATTTT. It codes for CSAPEASSSMDDTQYF. The V gene is TRBV20-1, the J gene TRBJ2-3, with a weak D call TRBD2 (5 bases). The CDR3 runs 16 residues. V was cut by 6 bases and J by 6 bases, with 25 bases left in between. Germline V gene sequence: CDR1 DFQATT, CDR2 SNEGSKA (reference sequence).